The next 23 T cell receptor beta chains were all read from a single sample in a study of CD8 T cells in ankylosing spondylitis (dated by TCRdb to the late 2010s). On the study overall, not on this receptor specifically: Blood from ankylosing spondylitis patients appeared to be characterized by a TCR beta motif composed of about eight highly homologous amino acid variants.

The library was made by 5' RACE. The sample was run on an Illumina HiSeq 2500. TCRdb reprocessed the public reads (quality trimming at Q25 with fastp, clone calling with MiXCR) and kept in-frame beta chains. Each entry is one CDR3 protein sequence, shown with its most common DNA and genes. In this sample the table shows about 540,000 distinct CDR3 sequences, roughly 13% of which occur a single time. Around 7% of the sample is in the top ten clones. No antigens are known for them. Sequencing was performed on blood, either unsorted or a sorted T cell fraction (not recorded which). All receptors derive from a male donor with ankylosing spondylitis.

This clonotype was detected only a few times. The CDR3 protein is CASSQETGNGELFF. DNA for the CDR3: TGTGCCAGCAGCCAAGAGACAGGGAACGGGGAGCTGTTTTTT. The chain is built from TRBV3-1 and TRBJ2-2; 7 positions agree with TRBD1. The V gene's germline CDR1 is LGHDT and CDR2 YNNKEL (reference sequence). This CDR3 is built from 14 residues. Losses at the gene ends were 0 bases for V and 7 bases for J; bases not matched to a gene: 2.

The genes are TRBV2 and TRBJ2-5; D is uncertain. Deletions cut 6 bases from V and 7 bases from J, with 9 bases between. The CDR3 length is 11 residues. Germline values: CDR1 SNHLY, CDR2 FYNNEI. The CDR3, as DNA: TGTGCCAGCAGACATGACGGGACCCAGTACTTC. It is translated as CASRHDGTQYF.

The gene calls are TRBV2 and TRBJ2-2; D is perhaps TRBD1 or TRBD2 (6 bases each). The length of the CDR3 is 16 residues. Germline CDR1 reads SNHLY; CDR2 reads FYNNEI. Between the trimmed V and J ends, which lost 6 bases and 0 bases, there was a span of 14 bases. The CDR3 sequence: CASRGGTFANTGELFF. The DNA for the CDR3 is TGTGCCAGCAGAGGGGGGACGTTCGCGAACACCGGGGAGCTGTTTTTT.

The V call is TRBV3-1, the J call TRBJ2-7; 10 bases are shared with TRBD1. The CDR3 is made up of 14 amino acids. Germline V lookup: CDR1 LGHDT, CDR2 YNNKEL (reference sequence). The V and J ends lost 4 bases and 7 bases, in that order; junction bases with no gene match: 7. For the CDR3, the DNA is TGTGCCAGCAGCCCGTCGGGACAGGGGCTAGAGCAGTACTTC. This encodes CASSPSGQGLEQYF.

The chain recombines TRBV2 with TRBJ2-2; TRBD2 matches at 9 bases. The V and J ends lost 8 bases and 3 bases, in that order; junction bases with no gene match: 10. CDR3 size: 16 residues. Germline V CDR1 and CDR2: SNHLY, FYNNEI. CDR3 sequence (DNA): TGTGCCAGCTACGAAGTGAGACTAGCGGACACCGGGGAGCTGTTTTTT. This codes for CASYEVRLADTGELFF.

This clonotype was seen repeatedly, ten times or more. V and J are TRBV20-1 and TRBJ2-1, with 7 bases aligning to TRBD1. V shed 6 bases and J 3 bases; nucleotides not matched to a gene: 8. Per germline, CDR1 DFQATT and CDR2 SNEGSKA (reference sequence). This CDR3 is built from 14 residues. CDR3 region: CSALGQVHYNEQFF. CDR3 nucleotides: TGCAGTGCCCTTGGACAGGTGCACTACAATGAGCAGTTCTTC.

This clonotype was observed a handful of times. V gene TRBV5-1 combines with J gene TRBJ1-2, with 9 bases identical to TRBD1. The V segment lost 4 bases and the J segment 1 base; nucleotides outside the gene matches: 5. Germline V gene sequence: CDR1 SGHRS, CDR2 YFSETQ. CDR3 length equals 15 residues. CDR3 coding DNA: TGCGCCAGCAGCCCTCGGACAGGGGTTAACTATGGCTACACCTTC. It codes for CASSPRTGVNYGYTF.

The chain is built from TRBV18 and TRBJ2-1; D is unresolved. The CDR3 sequence is 11 residues long. Trimming took off 6 bases at V and 9 bases at J, with 9 bases between the two ends. Per germline, CDR1 KGHSH and CDR2 LQKENI. DNA for the CDR3: TGTGCCAGCTCGGCGGACGTTGAGCAGTTCTTC. It translates to CASSADVEQFF.

V gene TRBV15 combines with J gene TRBJ2-2; tentative D call: TRBD1 (6 bases). CDR1 and CDR2 (germline): LNHNV, YYDKDF (reference sequence). The CDR3 covers 16 residues. V shed 7 bases and J shed 6 bases, with 21 bases lying between them. Here the CDR3 reads CATKNRGPGASGELFF. DNA of the CDR3: TGTGCCACCAAAAACCGGGGCCCAGGGGCATCCGGGGAGCTGTTTTTT.

The chain is built from TRBV24-1 and TRBJ1-1, with TRBD1 identical over 7 bases. CDR3 length: 15 amino acids. In germline, CDR1 is KGHDR, CDR2 SFDVKD. V trimming: 4 bases; J trimming: 0 bases; junction bases outside the gene matches: 4. The CDR3 spells CATSEGGLMNTEAFF. Written as DNA, the CDR3 is TGTGCCACCAGTGAAGGGGGCCTAATGAACACTGAAGCTTTCTTT.

In its sample, this clonotype was seen a few times. A single base separates this from a much larger clone, so it may be a read error. The V and J genes are TRBV2 and TRBJ2-3; D is ambiguous. This CDR3 region has 12 residues. Germline V lookup: CDR1 SNHLY, CDR2 FYNNEI. CDR3 amino acids: CASSEAVRPPFF. The CDR3 nucleotides read TGTGCCAGCAGTGAAGCTGTAAGACCCCCGTTTTTT.

This clonotype was observed a few times. V usage is TRBV6-5 and J usage is TRBJ2-2; 8 positions agree with TRBD1. The CDR3 consists of 16 residues. With V trimmed by 2 bases and J by 5 bases, 7 bases remained unmatched. CDR1 is MNHEY, CDR2 SVGAGI, per germline. CDR3 residues: CASSYPGQDGTGELFF. Written as DNA, the CDR3 is TGTGCCAGCAGTTACCCGGGACAGGATGGGACCGGGGAGCTGTTTTTT.

In this sample, this clonotype turned up a few times. The CDR3 nucleotides read TGTGCCAGCAGCGTCTCCGGGACTAGCAACACCGGGGAGCTGTTTTTT. As protein: CASSVSGTSNTGELFF. The chain has TRBV6-1 and TRBJ2-2; 9 nucleotides match TRBD2. CDR1 is MNHNS and CDR2 is SASEGT in the germline V gene. The CDR3 length is 16 residues. Unmatched junction bases numbered 7, after V lost 6 bases and J lost 2 bases.

The V and J genes are TRBV20-1 and TRBJ2-7; D might be TRBD2 (5 bases). The V end lost 5 bases, the J end lost 2 bases, and 16 bases lay between the germline ends. Germline values: CDR1 DFQATT, CDR2 SNEGSKA (reference sequence). The CDR3 runs 14 residues. The CDR3 DNA follows: TGCAGTGCTTCATCGAGGGATTCTACCTACGAGCAGTACTTC. It yields the protein CSASSRDSTYEQYF.

The V gene is TRBV4-2, the J gene TRBJ1-1, with 8 bases matching TRBD1. In germline, CDR1 is LGHNA, CDR2 YNFKEQ. There are 15 residues in the CDR3. V lost 2 bases to trimming and J lost 0 bases; unmatched junction nucleotides: 2. The CDR3 coding sequence is TGTGCCAGCAGCCAACCACAGGGGGTGAACACTGAAGCTTTCTTT. It is translated as CASSQPQGVNTEAFF.

The chain links TRBV5-1 to TRBJ2-6; D may be TRBD1 (6 bases). V lost 4 bases and J 0 bases, leaving 11 bases between the germline ends. Looked up from germline, CDR1 is SGHRS and CDR2 is YFSETQ. The CDR3 covers 16 residues. The CDR3 region is CASSADSHSGANVLTF. The CDR3 nucleotides are TGCGCCAGCAGCGCGGACAGTCACTCTGGGGCCAACGTCCTGACTTTC.

This clonotype occurred a few times. V gene TRBV12-3 or TRBV12-4 combines with J gene TRBJ1-6; D call uncertain. Deletions cut 4 bases from V and 9 bases from J, with 16 bases between. CDR3 size: 15 residues. In DNA, the CDR3 is TGTGCCAGCAGTTGGGGTGAGGCTTTGAGTTCACCCCTCCACTTT. Residues: CASSWGEALSSPLHF.

The chain has TRBV24-1 and TRBJ2-1; a possible D gene is TRBD2 (5 bases). This CDR3 contains 15 residues. V dropped 6 bases and J dropped 4 bases, with 15 bases sitting between them. The germline gives CDR1 KGHDR, CDR2 SFDVKD. This chain's CDR3 is CATSNVGVGYNEQFF. The CDR3 DNA reads as TGTGCCACCAGTAACGTGGGAGTTGGTTACAATGAGCAGTTCTTC.

The chain links TRBV20-1 to TRBJ2-5; weak D call: TRBD2 (6 bases). The CDR3 consists of 16 residues. V was clipped by 4 bases and J by 5 bases, with 23 bases between them. CDR1 is DFQATT and CDR2 is SNEGSKA in the germline V gene (reference sequence). CDR3 in DNA: TGCAGTGCTACTCTCTCCGGGAGCTATGGGGGGGAGACCCAGTACTTC. Protein: CSATLSGSYGGETQYF.

This clonotype was seen more than once but under ten times. This chain connects TRBV28 to TRBJ1-2; 12 positions agree with TRBD1. In germline, CDR1 is MDHEN, CDR2 SYDVKM. The CDR3 covers 16 residues. With V trimmed by 4 bases and J by 8 bases, 11 bases remained unmatched. CDR3 sequence reads: CASSSGGGQGAPGYTF. DNA of the CDR3: TGTGCCAGCAGTTCCGGGGGGGGACAGGGGGCGCCCGGCTACACCTTC.

This clonotype was seen more than once but under ten times. V and J are TRBV29-1 and TRBJ2-3; 7 bases align to TRBD2. Unmatched junction bases numbered 8, after V lost 6 bases and J lost 2 bases. CDR1 is SQVTM, CDR2 ANQGSEA, per germline. This CDR3 contains 14 residues. CDR3 loop: CSVVPGLHTDTQYF. The CDR3 nucleotides read TGCAGCGTCGTTCCGGGACTACACACAGATACGCAGTATTTT.

The chain couples TRBV5-1 to TRBJ2-1; D is undetermined. CDR1 SGHRS and CDR2 YFSETQ come from the germline V gene. This CDR3 region has 15 residues. Trimming left V 2 bases short and J 6 bases short, with 15 bases between. CDR3 region: CASSFPDWPANEQFF. The CDR3 DNA is TGCGCCAGCAGCTTCCCCGACTGGCCCGCCAATGAGCAGTTCTTC.

The chain joins TRBV29-1 to TRBJ2-3, with 7 bases matching TRBD1. The CDR3 extends over 13 amino acids. The V gene end was trimmed by 8 bases and the J gene end by 6 bases; junction bases not matched to a gene: 11. In germline, CDR1 is SQVTM, CDR2 ANQGSEA. The CDR3 coding sequence is TGCAGCTCCTCGAGGGGGCTCTCGGATACGCAGTATTTT. Residues: CSSSRGLSDTQYF.